This T cell receptor beta chain was sequenced for a study of T cells expressing NK-cell markers. Turning to the study itself: Source material for TCR beta repertoires consisted of sorted CD3+CD56+NKG2C+, CD3+CD56+NKG2C- and CD3+CD56-NKG2C+ T cells. Seven donors tested HCMV-seropositive and one tested seronegative among the eight sequenced.

Germline CDR1 is SGHDN and CDR2 is FVKESK. The CDR3 is 15 residues long. Libraries used 5'RACE template switching adding universal primer site and UMIs. Following a re-call of the 5' RACE reads, TCRdb has one entry per CDR3 protein and lacks DNA. In all, the sample yields some 150,000 distinct CDR3 sequences. This receptor was obtained from a man aged 18 to 30 in good health. The sample taken for sequencing was blood T cells: a sorted CD56 or NKG2C T cell subset, CD4+ or CD8+ T cells, or bulk PBMC T cells (not recorded which). The V gene is TRBV14, the J gene TRBJ2-2; with no DNA, the TCRdb D assignment of TRBD2 cannot be verified. This chain's CDR3 is CASSHVGRRDGELFF. Full variable domain (outside the CDR3, taken from reference TRBV14 and TRBJ2-2): EAGVTQFPSHSVIEKGQTVTLRCDPISGHDNLYWYRRVMGKEIKFLLHFVKESKQDESGMPNNRFLAERTGGTYSTLKVQPAELEDSGVYFCASSHVGRRDGELFFGEGSRLTVL.